This TCR beta chain appears in the sequencing data of a study of low-dose radiotherapy and immunotherapy resistance in tumors. Turning to the study itself: Cohort 1 received 0.5 Gy per fraction every 2 weeks, totaling 6.5 Gy. Patients were treated with intravenous nivolumab at 240 mg every two weeks and were also dosed with ipilimumab at 1 mg/kg every six weeks.

Stated time point: after trial treatment. Treatment: LDRT plus nivolumab, ipilimumab, low-dose cyclophosphamide and aspirin (RACIN trial). Treatment combined nivolumab, ipilimumab, aspirin, low-dose cyclophosphamide and low-dose radiotherapy in a dose-escalation trial. This clonotype has a count of ten or more. Primers targeting TRAV and TRBV primed first-strand cDNA, covering alpha and beta chains. Amplification, which lasted approximately 19 PCR cycles, used a constant-region primer and V-primer adapter to amplify TCRs. Isolated mRNA was amplified by in vitro transcription. MiXCR, run by TCRdb on the reads, gives a single entry per CDR3 protein. The sample lists roughly 95,000 distinct CDR3 sequences; 20% to 25% were seen once. The CDR3 has 14 residues. V lost 6 bases and J 2 bases, leaving 11 bases between the germline ends. Germline assignment: CDR1 MNHEY and CDR2 SVGAGI.

The source is a female donor with ovarian cancer. The chain couples TRBV6-5 to TRBJ2-1, with TRBD2 as a possible D gene (7 bases). The sequencing used PBMCs, collected after low-dose radiotherapy plus immunotherapy. CDR3 DNA sequence: TGTGCCAGCAGAAAGGGGGGGACCTACAATGAGCAGTTCTTC. Its protein is CASRKGGTYNEQFF.